One T cell receptor beta chain is described in this entry. What it binds is unknown. The source of the sample is a study of T-cell reconstitution after alpha-beta-depleted transplantation in children. Unique molecular identifiers tagged the TCRbeta library. TCRdb independently ran MiXCR on the PCR reads; one entry per CDR3 protein. The sample shows 200,000 to 250,000 distinct CDR3 sequences, approximately 11% of them seen only once. Germline V gives CDR1 SNHLY, CDR2 FYNNEI. Trimming took 6 bases from V and 6 from J; bases not matched to a gene: 5. This CDR3 contains 14 residues. Findings and caveats of the study: Several patients had high TCRbeta diversity at day 60; it came from surviving recipient T cells and thymic progenitors. A year post-transplant, T-cell counts and diversity derived mostly from newly produced T cells. As was reported, about two months after transplant, alpha-beta T cells came from several hundred expanded graft clones.

This receptor was taken from a child younger than two with acute myeloid leukemia, due to receive a stem cell transplant. The V gene is TRBV2, the J gene TRBJ1-6, with TRBD1 identical over 7 bases. The source material was PBMCs, sampled before TCRalphabeta/CD19-depleted stem cell transplant. CDR3: CASRAGGINSPLHF. CDR3 DNA: TGTGCCAGCAGGGCAGGGGGAATTAATTCACCCCTCCACTTT.